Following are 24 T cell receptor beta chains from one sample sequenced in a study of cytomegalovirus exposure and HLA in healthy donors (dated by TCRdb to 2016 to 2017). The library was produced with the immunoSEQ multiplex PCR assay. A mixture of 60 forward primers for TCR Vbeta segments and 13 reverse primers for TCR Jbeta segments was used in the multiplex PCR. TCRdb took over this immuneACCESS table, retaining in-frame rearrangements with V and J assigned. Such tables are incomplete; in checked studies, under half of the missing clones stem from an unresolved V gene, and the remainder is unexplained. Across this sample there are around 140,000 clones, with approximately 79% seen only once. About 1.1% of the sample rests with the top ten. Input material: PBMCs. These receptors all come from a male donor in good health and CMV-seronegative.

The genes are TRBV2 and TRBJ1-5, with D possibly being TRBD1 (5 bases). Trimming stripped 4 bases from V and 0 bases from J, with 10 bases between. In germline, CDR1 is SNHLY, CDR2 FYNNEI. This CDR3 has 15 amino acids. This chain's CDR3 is CASSVWGDSNQPQHF. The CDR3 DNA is TGTGCCAGCAGTGTCTGGGGGGATAGCAATCAGCCCCAGCATTTT.

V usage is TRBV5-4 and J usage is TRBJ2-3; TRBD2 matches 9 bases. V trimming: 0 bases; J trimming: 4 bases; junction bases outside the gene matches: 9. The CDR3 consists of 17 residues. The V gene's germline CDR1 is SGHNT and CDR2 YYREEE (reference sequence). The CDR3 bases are TGTGCCAGCAGCTTGGGAGGTGGGCGGGGGGGCCCAGATACGCAGTATTTT. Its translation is CASSLGGGRGGPDTQYF. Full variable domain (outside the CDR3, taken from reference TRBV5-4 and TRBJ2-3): ETGVTQSPTHLIKTRGQQVTLRCSSQSGHNTVSWYQQALGQGPQFIFQYYREEENGRGNFPPRFSGLQFPNYSSELNVNALELDDSALYLCASSLGGGRGGPDTQYFGPGTRLTVL.

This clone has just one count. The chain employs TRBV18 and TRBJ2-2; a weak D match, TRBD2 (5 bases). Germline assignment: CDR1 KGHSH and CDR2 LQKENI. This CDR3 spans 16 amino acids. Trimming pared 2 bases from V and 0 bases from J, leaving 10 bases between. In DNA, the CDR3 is TGTGCCAGCTCACCAAGGGTGGGAGCGAACACCGGGGAGCTGTTTTTT. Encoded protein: CASSPRVGANTGELFF.

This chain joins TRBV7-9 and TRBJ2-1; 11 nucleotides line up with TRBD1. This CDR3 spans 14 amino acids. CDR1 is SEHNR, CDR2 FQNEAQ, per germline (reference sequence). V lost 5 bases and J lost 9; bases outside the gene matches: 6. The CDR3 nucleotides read TGTGCCAGCAGCCAAGGACAGGGGGCGTCTGAGCAGTTCTTC. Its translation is CASSQGQGASEQFF.

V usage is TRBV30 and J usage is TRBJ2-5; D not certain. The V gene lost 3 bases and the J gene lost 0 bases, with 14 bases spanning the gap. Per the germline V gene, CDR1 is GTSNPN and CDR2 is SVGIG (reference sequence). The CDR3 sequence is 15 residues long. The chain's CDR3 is CAWSRRVVYQETQYF. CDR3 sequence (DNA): TGTGCCTGGAGCCGAAGAGTAGTGTACCAAGAGACCCAGTACTTC.

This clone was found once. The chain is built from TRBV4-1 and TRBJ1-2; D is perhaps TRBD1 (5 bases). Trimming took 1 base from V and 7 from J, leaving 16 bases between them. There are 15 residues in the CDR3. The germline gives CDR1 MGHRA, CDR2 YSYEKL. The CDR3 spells CASSQVGGRGAGYTF. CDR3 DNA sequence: TGCGCCAGCAGCCAAGTGGGGGGAAGGGGAGCTGGCTACACCTTC.

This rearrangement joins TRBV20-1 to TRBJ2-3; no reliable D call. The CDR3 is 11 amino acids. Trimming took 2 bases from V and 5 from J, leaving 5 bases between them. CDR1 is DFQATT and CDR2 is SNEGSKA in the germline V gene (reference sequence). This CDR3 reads CSARPVDTQYF. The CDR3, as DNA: TGCAGTGCTAGACCAGTAGATACGCAGTATTTT.

CDR3 bases: TGTGCCAGCAGCGCCACGACTGGGGGGAAAGAGACCCAGTACTTC. Residues: CASSATTGGKETQYF. The chain has TRBV9 and TRBJ2-5; D may be TRBD2 (6 bases). Trimming removed 3 bases at V and 3 bases at J, with 15 bases between. Looked up from germline, CDR1 is SGDLS and CDR2 is YYNGEE. The CDR3 is 15 amino acids.

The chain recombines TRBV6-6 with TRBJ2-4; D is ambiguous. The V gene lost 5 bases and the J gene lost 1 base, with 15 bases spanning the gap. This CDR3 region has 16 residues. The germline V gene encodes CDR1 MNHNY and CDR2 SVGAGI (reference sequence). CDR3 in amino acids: CASSPPFLVAKNIQYF. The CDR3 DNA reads TGTGCCAGCAGTCCCCCTTTCTTAGTTGCCAAAAACATTCAGTACTTC.

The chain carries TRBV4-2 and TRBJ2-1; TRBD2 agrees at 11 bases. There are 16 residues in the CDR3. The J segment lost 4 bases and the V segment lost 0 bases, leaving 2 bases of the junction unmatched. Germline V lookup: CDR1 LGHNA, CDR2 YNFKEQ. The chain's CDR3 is CASSQETSGAYNEQFF. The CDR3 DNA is TGTGCCAGCAGCCAAGAGACTAGCGGGGCGTACAATGAGCAGTTCTTC.

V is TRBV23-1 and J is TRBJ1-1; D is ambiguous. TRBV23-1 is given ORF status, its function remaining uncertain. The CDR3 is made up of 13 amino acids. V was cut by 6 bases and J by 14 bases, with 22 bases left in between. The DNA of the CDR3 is TGCGCCAGCAGACTCAATCCACAGAGTTATTCCTTCTTT. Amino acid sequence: CASRLNPQSYSFF.

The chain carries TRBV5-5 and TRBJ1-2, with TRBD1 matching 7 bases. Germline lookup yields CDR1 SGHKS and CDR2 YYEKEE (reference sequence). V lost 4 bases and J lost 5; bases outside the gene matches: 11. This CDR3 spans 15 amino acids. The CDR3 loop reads CASSPDPGQIYGYTF. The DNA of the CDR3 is TGTGCCAGCAGCCCTGATCCGGGACAGATATATGGCTACACCTTC. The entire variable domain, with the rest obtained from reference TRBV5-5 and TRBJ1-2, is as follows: DAGVTQSPTHLIKTRGQQVTLRCSPISGHKSVSWYQQVLGQGPQFIFQYYEKEERGRGNFPDRFSARQFPNYSSELNVNALLLGDSALYLCASSPDPGQIYGYTFGSGTRLTVV.

CDR3 sequence: CASSPPGGNTEAFF. The DNA of the CDR3 is TGCGCCAGCAGCCCCCCGGGGGGGAACACTGAAGCTTTCTTT. J is TRBJ1-1 and V is TRBV5-1; tentative D call: TRBD1 (5 bases). The CDR3 consists of 14 residues. V dropped 4 bases and J dropped 1 base, with 11 bases sitting between them. Germline loops: CDR1 SGHRS, CDR2 YFSETQ.

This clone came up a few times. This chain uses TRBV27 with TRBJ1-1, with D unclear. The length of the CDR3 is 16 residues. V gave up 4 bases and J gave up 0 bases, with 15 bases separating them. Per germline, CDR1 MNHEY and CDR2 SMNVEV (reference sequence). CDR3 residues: CASSSRVFVMNTEAFF. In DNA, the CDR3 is TGTGCCAGCAGTTCCCGGGTCTTCGTCATGAACACTGAAGCTTTCTTT.

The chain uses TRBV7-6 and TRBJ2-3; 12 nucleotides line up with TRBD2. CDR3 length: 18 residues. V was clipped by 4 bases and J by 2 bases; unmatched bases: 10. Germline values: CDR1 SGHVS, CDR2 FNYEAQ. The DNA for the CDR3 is TGTGCCAGCAGCTACCAACCCCGGACTAGCGGGGTCACAGATACGCAGTATTTT. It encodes CASSYQPRTSGVTDTQYF. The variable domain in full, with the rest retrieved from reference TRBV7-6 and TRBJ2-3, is GAGVSQSPRYKVTKRGQDVALRCDPISGHVSLYWYRQALGQGPEFLTYFNYEAQQDKSGLPNDRFSAERPEGSISTLTIQRTEQRDSAMYRCASSYQPRTSGVTDTQYFGPGTRLTVL.

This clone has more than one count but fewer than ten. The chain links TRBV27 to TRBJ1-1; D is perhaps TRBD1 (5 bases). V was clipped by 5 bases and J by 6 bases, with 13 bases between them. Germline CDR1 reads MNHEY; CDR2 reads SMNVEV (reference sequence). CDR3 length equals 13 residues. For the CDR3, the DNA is TGTGCCAGCAGTCTTCGGGGGAGTCCTGAAGCTTTCTTT. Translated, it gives CASSLRGSPEAFF.

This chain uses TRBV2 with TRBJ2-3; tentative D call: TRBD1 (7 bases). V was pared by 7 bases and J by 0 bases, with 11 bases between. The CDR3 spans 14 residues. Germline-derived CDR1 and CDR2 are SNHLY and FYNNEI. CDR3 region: CASTQGGSTDTQYF. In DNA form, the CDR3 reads TGTGCCAGCACTCAGGGGGGAAGCACAGATACGCAGTATTTT.

The CDR3 nucleotides read TGTGCCAGCAGCTTGAGAGGAGTTGCAACTAATGAAAAACTGTTTTTT. Its translation is CASSLRGVATNEKLFF. The V and J genes are TRBV5-4 and TRBJ1-4; D is undetermined. CDR3 size: 16 residues. CDR1 and CDR2 (germline): SGHNT, YYREEE (reference sequence). V lost 1 base to trimming and J lost 0 bases, with 10 bases between them. The full variable domain, in which reference TRBV5-4 and TRBJ1-4 provide the parts outside the CDR3, is ETGVTQSPTHLIKTRGQQVTLRCSSQSGHNTVSWYQQALGQGPQFIFQYYREEENGRGNFPPRFSGLQFPNYSSELNVNALELDDSALYLCASSLRGVATNEKLFFGSGTQLSVL.

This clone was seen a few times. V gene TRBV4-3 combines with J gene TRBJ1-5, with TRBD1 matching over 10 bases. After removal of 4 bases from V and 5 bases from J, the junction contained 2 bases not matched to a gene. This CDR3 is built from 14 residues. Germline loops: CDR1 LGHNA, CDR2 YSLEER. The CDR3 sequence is CASSRGTGDQPQHF. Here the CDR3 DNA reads TGCGCCAGCAGCCGAGGGACAGGGGATCAGCCCCAGCATTTT.

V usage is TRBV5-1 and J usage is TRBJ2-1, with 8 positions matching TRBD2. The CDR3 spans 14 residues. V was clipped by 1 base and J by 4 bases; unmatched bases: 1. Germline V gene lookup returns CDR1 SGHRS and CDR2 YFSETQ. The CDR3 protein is CASSLRGGYNEQFF. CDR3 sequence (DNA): TGCGCCAGCAGCTTGCGGGGGGGTTACAATGAGCAGTTCTTC.

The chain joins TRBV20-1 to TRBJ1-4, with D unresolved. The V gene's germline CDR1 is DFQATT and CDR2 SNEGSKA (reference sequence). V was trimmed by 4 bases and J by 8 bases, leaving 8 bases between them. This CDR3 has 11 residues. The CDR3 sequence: CSAIRREKLFF. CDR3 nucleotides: TGCAGTGCTATCCGGAGGGAAAAACTGTTTTTT.

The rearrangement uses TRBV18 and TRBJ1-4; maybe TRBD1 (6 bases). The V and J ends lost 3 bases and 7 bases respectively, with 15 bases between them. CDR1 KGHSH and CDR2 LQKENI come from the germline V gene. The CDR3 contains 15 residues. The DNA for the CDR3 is TGTGCCAGCTCACCTACGGACCCCAGGGGTGAAAAACTGTTTTTT. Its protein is CASSPTDPRGEKLFF.

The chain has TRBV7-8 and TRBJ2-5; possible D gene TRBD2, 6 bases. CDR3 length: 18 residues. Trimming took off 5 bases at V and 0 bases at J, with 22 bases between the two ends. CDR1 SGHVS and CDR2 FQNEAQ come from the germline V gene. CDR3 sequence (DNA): TGTGCCAGCAGCAGTCGGTGGGGCGGGCGGACTAACCAAGAGACCCAGTACTTC. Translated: CASSSRWGGRTNQETQYF.

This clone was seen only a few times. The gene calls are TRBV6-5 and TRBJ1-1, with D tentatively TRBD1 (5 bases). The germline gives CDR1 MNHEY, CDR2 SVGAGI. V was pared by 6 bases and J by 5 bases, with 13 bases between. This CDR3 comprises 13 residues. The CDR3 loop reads CASRTLQATEAFF. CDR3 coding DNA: TGTGCCAGCAGAACACTACAGGCGACTGAAGCTTTCTTT.